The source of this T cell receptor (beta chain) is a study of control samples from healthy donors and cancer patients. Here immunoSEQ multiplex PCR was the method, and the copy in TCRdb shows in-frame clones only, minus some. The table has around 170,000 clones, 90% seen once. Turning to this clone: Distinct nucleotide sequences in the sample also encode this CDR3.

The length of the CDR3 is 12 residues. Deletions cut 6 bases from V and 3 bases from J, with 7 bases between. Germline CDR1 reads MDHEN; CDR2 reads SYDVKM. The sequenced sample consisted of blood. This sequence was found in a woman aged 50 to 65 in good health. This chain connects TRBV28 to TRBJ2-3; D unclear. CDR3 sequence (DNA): TGTGCCAGCAGCTGGGGAACAGATACGCAGTATTTT. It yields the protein CASSWGTDTQYF. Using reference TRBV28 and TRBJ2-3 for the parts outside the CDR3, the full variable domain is DVKVTQSSRYLVKRTGEKVFLECVQDMDHENMFWYRQDPGLGLRLIYFSYDVKMKEKGDIPEGYSVSREKKERFSLILESASTNQTSMYLCASSWGTDTQYFGPGTRLTVL.